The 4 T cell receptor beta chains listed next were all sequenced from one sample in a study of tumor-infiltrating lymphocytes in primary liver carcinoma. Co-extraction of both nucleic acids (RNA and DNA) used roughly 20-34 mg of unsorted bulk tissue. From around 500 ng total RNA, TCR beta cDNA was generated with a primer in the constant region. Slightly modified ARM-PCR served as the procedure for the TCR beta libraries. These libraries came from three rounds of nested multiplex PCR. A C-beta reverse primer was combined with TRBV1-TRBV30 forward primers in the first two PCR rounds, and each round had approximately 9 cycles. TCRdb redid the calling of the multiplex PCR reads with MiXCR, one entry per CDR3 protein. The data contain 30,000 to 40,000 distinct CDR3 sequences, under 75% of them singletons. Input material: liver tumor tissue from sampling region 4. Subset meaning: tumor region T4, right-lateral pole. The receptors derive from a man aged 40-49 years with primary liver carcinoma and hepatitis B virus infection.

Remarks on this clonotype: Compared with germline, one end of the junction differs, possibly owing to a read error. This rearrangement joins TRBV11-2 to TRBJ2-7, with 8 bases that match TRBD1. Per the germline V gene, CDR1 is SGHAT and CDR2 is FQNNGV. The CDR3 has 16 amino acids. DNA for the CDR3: TGTGCCATCAGCTTAGCAGGGGGCCCCTTTGGCTACGAACAGTACTTC. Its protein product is CAISLAGGPFGYEQYF. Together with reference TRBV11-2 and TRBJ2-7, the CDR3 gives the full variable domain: EAGVAQSPRYKIIEKRQSVAFWCNPISGHATLYWYQQILGQGPKLLIQFQNNGVVDDSQLPKDRFSAERLKGVDSTLKIQPAKLEDSAVYLCAISLAGGPFGYEQYFGPGTRLTVT.

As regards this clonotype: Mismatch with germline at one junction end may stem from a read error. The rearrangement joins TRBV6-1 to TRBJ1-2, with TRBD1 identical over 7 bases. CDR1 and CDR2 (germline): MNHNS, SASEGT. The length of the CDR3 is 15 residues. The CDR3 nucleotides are TGTGCCGGCATAGTTTCCGGGACAGAGTCTGACGGCTACACATTC. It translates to CAGIVSGTESDGYTF.

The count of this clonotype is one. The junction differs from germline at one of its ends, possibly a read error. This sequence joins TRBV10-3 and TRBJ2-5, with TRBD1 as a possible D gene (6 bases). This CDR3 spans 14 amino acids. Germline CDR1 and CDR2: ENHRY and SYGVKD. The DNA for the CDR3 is TGTGCCAACAGTGAGGATCAGGGGCTAGAGACTCAGTACTTC. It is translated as CANSEDQGLETQYF.

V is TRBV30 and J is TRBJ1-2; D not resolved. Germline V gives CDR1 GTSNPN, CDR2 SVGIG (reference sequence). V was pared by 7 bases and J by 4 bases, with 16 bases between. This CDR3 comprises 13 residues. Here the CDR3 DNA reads TGTGCCTCCCCACACGTGGCTGGCTATGGCTACACCTTC. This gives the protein CASPHVAGYGYTF.